This entry is about one TCR beta chain. The specificity of this receptor is unknown. Per-base qualities were not stored, and no clone one base away is much larger. This record belongs to a study of OX40 agonist ivuxolimab in advanced cancers. For context, the study as a whole: The costimulatory receptor OX40 (CD134) was targeted by ivuxolimab, a fully human IgG2 agonistic monoclonal antibody. Intravenous ivuxolimab was administered to patients every 2 weeks at six dose levels: 0.01, 0.1, 0.3, 1.5, 3 and 10 mg/kg. Of the roughly 52 dose-escalation patients, hepatocellular carcinoma was present in about 20, melanoma in approximately 15, renal cell carcinoma in 9 and head and neck cancer in 9. A male proportion of 82.7% and a mean age of approximately 62 years, ranging from 23 to 79, were recorded for the dose-escalation cohort. Patients were allowed to have had prior anti-PD-1, anti-PD-L1 or anti-CTLA-4 therapy, and approximately 41% of the dose-escalation patients had previously received checkpoint inhibitors. Three dose-escalation patients achieved partial responses, one with hepatocellular carcinoma and two with cutaneous melanoma. The point of sequencing TCRbeta in the periphery was to test whether ivuxolimab changed TCR sequence diversity and drove clonal T-cell expansion. The paper covers the monotherapy dose-escalation part of the phase I ivuxolimab trial, which included N of about 50 patients. What the authors observed across the whole study: In the 0.1-3.0 mg/kg groups, partial responders had among the lowest normalized peripheral clonal expansion, particularly in CD8+ T cells. The antigen specificity of the peripheral T cells that underwent clonal expansion was not determined. Low levels of normalized T-cell clonal expansion were also seen in some nonresponding patients. After ivuxolimab, CD8+ T cells had more expanded clones than CD4+ T cells on average. At doses of 0.1 to 3.0 mg/kg, clonal expansion of both CD4+ and CD8+ T cells in blood was seen between baseline and week 6.

The trial excluded patients who had a history of autoimmune disease or were on systemic immunosuppression. In every dose cohort, peripheral blood was drawn for TCR sequencing at baseline, cycle 4 day 1, and cycle 7 day 1. Samples came from an open-label, multicenter, first-in-human phase I dose-escalation trial of ivuxolimab. Adults with locally advanced or metastatic melanoma, renal cell, hepatocellular, or head and neck squamous cell carcinoma were enrolled in the trial. Before TCR sequencing, CD4+ and CD8+ T cells were separately sorted from peripheral blood. CDR1 and CDR2 are read off the germline V gene as MNHEY and SVGAGI. There are 11 amino acids in the CDR3, from cysteine to phenylalanine inclusive. CDR3 DNA only is kept here, 33 bases in frame from base 1. Cut back by 8 bases and 4 bases, the V and J ends lie 5 bases apart. For sequencing of the TCRbeta CDR3 region, genomic DNA was extracted from the sorted cells. TCRbeta CDR3 regions were sequenced using the immunoSEQ Assay. As stored in TCRdb, this immuneACCESS dataset retains in-frame rearrangements with V and J assigned. A fraction of the clones does not appear; measured against another copy, unresolved V genes explain less than half of the discrepancy, and the remainder lacks a known reason. This sample has over 25,000 clones in its table, and approximately 85% of those were observed once. The ten largest clonotypes hold 21% of the sample.

This clonotype originated in an adult with an advanced solid tumor such as melanoma, head and neck, liver or kidney cancer. This sequence uses TRBV6-5 and TRBJ2-2, with the identity of the D gene unclear. The material sequenced was CD4+ or CD8+ T cells sorted from blood, taken in a trial of the OX40 agonist ivuxolimab. The sequenced DNA is TGTGCCAGCGGTCCCACCGGGGAGCTGTTTTTT. Translated, it gives CASGPTGELFF.